This T cell receptor beta chain was sequenced for a study of regulatory T cells in long-lasting Graves disease (dated by TCRdb to 2020 to 2022). Regarding the research as a whole: Persistent Graves' disease was defined as persistently positive TSH receptor autoantibodies together with antithyroid drug treatment for over 5 years. In the clinical cohort, patients with persistent Graves' disease had used antithyroid drugs for an average of around ten years. Persistent Graves' disease patients were compared with newly diagnosed Graves' disease patients by peripheral blood TCR sequencing and RNA sequencing. The study was conducted in China and was registered as a clinical trial. TCR sequencing covered some 13 persistent and about 20 newly diagnosed Graves' disease patients, some 33 samples in total.

In the paper's terms, the time point label means: persistent/refractory GD, antithyroid drugs over 5 years with positive TRAb. For both TCR sequencing and RNA sequencing, RNA was extracted from PBMCs using TRIzol. Graves' disease was diagnosed according to American Thyroid Association guidelines. The patients came from an endocrinology department in Xi'an, China. Each patient gave 8.5 to 9.5 milliliters of peripheral blood, collected in an EDTA anticoagulant tube. Ficoll Paque Plus density gradient separation was used to isolate PBMCs, and no further T cell sorting was performed. An Agilent 2100 Bioanalyzer and agarose gel were used to check RNA quality, while a NanoDrop 2000 measured RNA concentration. Receptor amplification or capture employed multiplex PCR. Sequencing took place on an Illumina HiSeq 4000. iRepertoire HTBI primers and Arm-PCR amplification of CDR3 regions were used to construct TCR beta libraries. Gel purification was performed on PCR products prior to sequencing. The paper's processing steps were these. Across samples, 60 to 75 TRBV and 13 to 15 TRBJ segments were identified and used for gene usage analysis of CDR3 amino acid clonotypes. COPE and FqMerger were used to merge filtered high-quality paired reads into contigs. BLAST was used to align contigs to IMGT TRBV, TRBD and TRBJ reference genes, and CDR3 was defined according to IMGT. Highly expanded clones were defined as clonotypes with a frequency above 0.1%. Shannon entropy served as the measure of repertoire diversity, while the Gini coefficient captured V-J evenness. Clonotypes shared by more than one individual were considered public. TCRdb reworked the public reads: Q25 trimming with fastp, MiXCR clone assembly, productive beta chains retained. One record per CDR3 amino acid sequence lists the most common genes and DNA. TCRdb, not the original authors, processed these V and J calls. The sample table records 500,000 to 700,000 distinct CDR3 sequences; 25% to 30% of these occur just once. The leading ten clones occupy 35% to 55% of the sample.

Comment on this clonotype: Its cognate antigen has yet to be identified. Per-base quality was not reported, and no clone a single base away is much larger than it.

The paper's findings and limits, for the study overall: Compared with newly diagnosed patients, patients with persistent Graves' disease had lower TCR Shannon entropy and fewer highly expanded clones, which suggests clonal expansion. Persistent disease showed preferential use of TRBV28, TRBJ1-2 and TRBJ2-5, whereas newly diagnosed disease favored TRBV20-1 and TRBJ2-1. Only peripheral blood was studied, because thyroid tissue, the primary lesion, was inaccessible. Patients with persistent disease shared more public clonotypes (around 2,500) than newly diagnosed patients did (more than 900). Only the TCR beta chain was sequenced and analyzed. As a limitation, the authors acknowledged that the small sample size may reduce accuracy.

Reading the germline V gene (reference sequence) gives CDR1 GTSNPN and CDR2 SVGIG. The germline V and J ends show losses of 5 bases and 7 bases respectively, and no gene match explains 23 bases of the junction. Including cysteine and phenylalanine, the CDR3 has 18 amino acids. This entry keeps only the CDR3 DNA: 54 bases, framed from base 1. The receptor was derived from a female donor with Graves disease. The sample consisted of peripheral blood mononuclear cells (PBMCs), taken when the disease was refractory, from a patient treated with antithyroid drugs. The V and J genes are TRBV30 and TRBJ2-7, and TRBD1 matches 10 of the central bases. This receptor has the CDR3 CAWPLHGTGANPIGEQYF. The nucleotide sequence reads TGTGCCTGGCCTTTACACGGGACAGGGGCAAATCCGATTGGGGAGCAGTACTTC.